These T cell receptor beta chains were read from a single sample in a study of shared clonotypes between healthy human individuals. Libraries were prepared by immunoSEQ multiplex PCR; TCRdb keeps only in-frame clonotypes and omits some of them. The sample holds about 490,000 clones, 76% seen once. Sequenced sample: PBMCs. These receptors were obtained from a woman aged 40 to 50 in good health. Some clones in this sample may be carry-over from other donors' samples. Both conserved end residues are part of each CDR3. The D gene is left open where the match is weak. Clone size is stated in some rows and not others, as once, few, many or a class when expanded.

D,size,V,J,DNA,CDR3
TRBD2,-,TRBV19,TRBJ2-4,TGTGCCAGTAGTCCGGGAGGGTCGCCCATTCAGTACTTC,CASSPGGSPIQYF
-,-,TRBV29-1,TRBJ2-1,TGCAGCGCCGGGGGGACAGGTTACAATGAGCAGTTCTTC,CSAGGTGYNEQFF
-,-,TRBV29-1,TRBJ2-2,TGCAGCGGTCGGACTTGGTCTAACGGGGAGCTGTTTTTT,CSGRTWSNGELFF
-,-,TRBV4-1,TRBJ2-6,TGCGCCAGCAGCCAAGAGAGTGGGGCCAACGTCCTGACTTTC,CASSQESGANVLTF
TRBD2,once,TRBV7-2,TRBJ2-3,TGTGCCAGCAGCCCACCCGGGGGGGGGCAGTATTTT,CASSPPGGGQYF
-,few,TRBV28,TRBJ2-7,TGTGCCAGCAGCCTGCCTCACCAACAGTACGAGCAGTACTTC,CASSLPHQQYEQYF
-,-,TRBV30,TRBJ1-4,TGTGCCTGGGCCCGACAGGCTTATGAAAAACTGTTTTTT,CAWARQAYEKLFF
TRBD1,-,TRBV7-9,TRBJ2-5,TGTGCCAGCAGCTTAGCAGGGGGCGCGGGAGAGACCCAGTACTTC,CASSLAGGAGETQYF
-,few,TRBV28,TRBJ1-2,TGTGCCAGCAGTTTTAGGAGGGGGGTAAACTATGGCTACACCTTC,CASSFRRGVNYGYTF
-,large,TRBV28,TRBJ1-5,TGTGCCAGCAGTTTAGGCGGCGTGGGGGATCAGCCCCAGCATTTT,CASSLGGVGDQPQHF
-,-,TRBV20-1,TRBJ1-1,TGCAGTGCCCGTTCAAATTGGGGAGCTTTCTTT,CSARSNWGAFF
-,-,TRBV27,TRBJ2-2,TGTGCCAGCAGTCCCTTGGGCAGGGGGGAGACCGGGGAGCTGTTTTTT,CASSPLGRGETGELFF
-,-,TRBV7-3,TRBJ2-2,TGTGCCAGCAGCTCCGTGGGGGGAGAGGGCACCGGGGAGCTGTTTTTT,CASSSVGGEGTGELFF
TRBD1,-,TRBV18,TRBJ1-3,TGTGCCAGCTCACCAGGGACAGACGCTGGAAACACCATATATTTT,CASSPGTDAGNTIYF